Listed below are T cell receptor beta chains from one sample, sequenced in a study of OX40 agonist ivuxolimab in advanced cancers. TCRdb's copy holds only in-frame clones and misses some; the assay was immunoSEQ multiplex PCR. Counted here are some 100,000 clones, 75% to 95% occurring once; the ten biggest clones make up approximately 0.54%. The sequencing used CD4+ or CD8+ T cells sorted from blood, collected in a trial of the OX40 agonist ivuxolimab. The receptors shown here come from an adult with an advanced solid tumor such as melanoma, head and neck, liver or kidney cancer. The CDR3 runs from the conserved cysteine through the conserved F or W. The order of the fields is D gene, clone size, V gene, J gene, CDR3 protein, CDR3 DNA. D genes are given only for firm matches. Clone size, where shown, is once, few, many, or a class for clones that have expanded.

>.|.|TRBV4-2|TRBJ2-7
CASSQSSYEQYF
TGTGCCAGCAGTCAGAGCTCGTACGAGCAGTACTTC
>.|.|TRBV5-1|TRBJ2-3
CASTAWGGTDTQYF
TGCGCCAGTACCGCTTGGGGGGGCACAGATACGCAGTATTTT
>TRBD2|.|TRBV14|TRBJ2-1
CASSQDRLAGYNEQFF
TGTGCCAGCAGCCAAGATCGGCTAGCGGGTTACAATGAGCAGTTCTTC
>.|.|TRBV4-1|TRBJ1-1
CASRGLLLNTEAFF
TGCGCCAGCAGGGGGTTGCTGCTGAACACTGAAGCTTTCTTT
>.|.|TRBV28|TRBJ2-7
CASSLSPGGLALSSYEQYF
TGTGCCAGCAGTTTAAGCCCTGGAGGATTAGCCCTAAGCTCCTACGAGCAGTACTTC
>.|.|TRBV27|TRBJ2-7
CASSLSTVQGTHEQYF
TGTGCCAGCAGTTTATCTACCGTCCAGGGTACCCACGAGCAGTACTTC
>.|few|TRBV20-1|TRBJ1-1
CSASFTEAFF
TGCAGTGCTAGCTTCACTGAAGCTTTCTTT
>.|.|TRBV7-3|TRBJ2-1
CASSLMSPGTPNEQFF
TGTGCCAGCAGCTTAATGTCCCCCGGGACACCCAATGAGCAGTTCTTC
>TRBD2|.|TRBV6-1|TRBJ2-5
CASSRSGRSEETQYF
TGTGCCAGCAGTAGGAGCGGGAGGAGTGAAGAGACCCAGTACTTC
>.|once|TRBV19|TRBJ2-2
CASNPWTVNTGELFF
TGTGCCAGTAATCCATGGACAGTCAACACCGGGGAGCTGTTTTTT
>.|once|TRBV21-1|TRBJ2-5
CASSNTGGGRETQYF
TGTGCCAGCAGCAACACAGGGGGCGGGAGGGAGACCCAGTACTTC
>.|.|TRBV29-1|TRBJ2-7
CSVRQPQTYEQYF
TGCAGCGTTCGACAGCCACAGACCTACGAGCAGTACTTC
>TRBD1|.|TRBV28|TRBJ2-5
CASRQGLQETQYF
TGTGCCAGCCGACAGGGGCTTCAAGAGACCCAGTACTTC
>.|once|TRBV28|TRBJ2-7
CASSLAGSSSYEQYF
TGTGCCAGCAGTTTAGCCGGGAGCAGCTCCTACGAGCAGTACTTC
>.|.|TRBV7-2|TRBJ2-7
CASSLASRGLYEQYF
TGTGCCAGCAGCTTAGCGTCACGGGGCCTCTACGAGCAGTACTTC
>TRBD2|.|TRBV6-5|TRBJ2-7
CASSSQAGGSYEQYF
TGTGCCAGCAGTTCCCAGGCGGGAGGGTCCTACGAGCAGTACTTC
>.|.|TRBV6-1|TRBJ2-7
CASIRDSYSYEQYF
TGTGCCAGCATCCGGGACTCCTACAGCTACGAGCAGTACTTC
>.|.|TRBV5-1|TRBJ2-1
CASSFRELGYEQFF
TGCGCCAGCAGCTTTCGGGAGTTAGGGTATGAGCAGTTCTTC